These 3 T cell receptor beta chains came from one sample sequenced in a study of chemoradiotherapy in HPV16-positive cancers. The table came from immunoSEQ multiplex PCR; TCRdb's copy has only in-frame clones and leaves some out. The sample yields roughly 5,800 clones, 70% to 75% seen once. Sampling was conducted from a patient who underwent chemoradiotherapy. The receptor source for this set is a human donor with HPV-associated anogenital cancer.

This clone appeared once. This chain links TRBV19 with TRBJ1-1; D gene ambiguous. Germline V gives CDR1 LNHDA, CDR2 SQIVND (reference sequence). Trimming removed 5 bases from V and 1 base from J, with 8 bases in between. The CDR3 is 13 amino acids. CDR3 bases: TGTGCCAGTAGTTTAACAGCGAACACTGAAGCTTTCTTT. Its translation is CASSLTANTEAFF.

This clone appeared a few times. The gene calls are TRBV13 and TRBJ2-5; D may be TRBD1 (5 bases). Germline V gene data show CDR1 as PRHDT and CDR2 as FYEKMQ (reference sequence). Trimming took off 4 bases at V and 1 base at J, with 16 bases between the two ends. CDR3 length: 16 residues. Here the CDR3 DNA reads TGTGCCAGCAGCTACCTAGGGGCGAAGTCCCAAGAGACCCAGTACTTC. Its protein is CASSYLGAKSQETQYF. Full variable domain (missing parts from reference TRBV13 and TRBJ2-5): AAGVIQSPRHLIKEKRETATLKCYPIPRHDTVYWYQQGPGQDPQFLISFYEKMQSDKGSIPDRFSAQQFSDYHSELNMSSLELGDSALYFCASSYLGAKSQETQYFGPGTRLLVL.

The chain links TRBV30 to TRBJ2-2; D may be TRBD2 (5 bases). Germline loops: CDR1 GTSNPN, CDR2 SVGIG (reference sequence). This CDR3 spans 13 amino acids. Trimming left V 2 bases short and J 7 bases short, with 11 bases between. The DNA of the CDR3 is TGTGCCTGGAGTTCCGGAGGTTACGGGGAGCTGTTTTTT. Its protein product is CAWSSGGYGELFF.